This TCR beta chain is drawn from a study of T cell responses to AZD1222 COVID-19 vaccine. Profiled with immunoSEQ multiplex PCR; TCRdb holds only in-frame clones, not every one. Of fewer than 95,000 clones in the sample, around 90% were seen once. Study results and caveats: Among AZD1222 vaccinees, only five to seven were seropositive at baseline.

Note on this clone: Antigen unknown.

Pooled together were second doses at about 4 or about 12 weeks. The sequence was collected from an adult who received the AZD1222 COVID-19 vaccine. The material was peripheral blood, obtained 28 days after the second AZD1222 dose.

As DNA, the CDR3 is TGTGCCAGCAGCTTAGCGCAGAGTCGTAACTATGGCTACACCTTC. Translated: CASSLAQSRNYGYTF. This chain joins TRBV7-9 and TRBJ1-2; D not certain. Trimming shortened V by 0 bases and J by 1 base, and 9 bases separated the two germline ends. This CDR3 has 15 amino acids. Looked up from germline, CDR1 is SEHNR and CDR2 is FQNEAQ (reference sequence). Full variable domain (outside the CDR3, taken from reference TRBV7-9 and TRBJ1-2): DTGVSQNPRHKITKRGQNVTFRCDPISEHNRLYWYRQTLGQGPEFLTYFQNEAQLEKSRLLSDRFSAERPKGSFSTLEIQRTEQGDSAMYLCASSLAQSRNYGYTFGSGTRLTVV.